These 26 T cell receptor beta chains were sequenced from one sample in a study of T-cell memory formation after mild COVID-19. TCRdb called the 5' RACE reads again in MiXCR, with one record for every CDR3 protein. This table holds 150,000 to 200,000 distinct CDR3 sequences, 16% found once. The sample consisted of PBMCs or a T cell subset sorted from them (not recorded which). These receptors all stem from an adult woman who had mild COVID-19 (a few samples of this study predate the infection). Cell type and time point are not known.

This clonotype was seen repeatedly, ten times or more. The chain links TRBV27 to TRBJ1-2, with a possible D match to TRBD1 (5 bases). Germline V gene sequence: CDR1 MNHEY, CDR2 SMNVEV (reference sequence). Trimming removed 0 bases at V and 4 bases at J, with 9 bases between. The CDR3 spans 14 residues. The CDR3 DNA is TGTGCCAGCAGTTTATCGTGGGACTCCTATGGCTACACCTTC. It translates to CASSLSWDSYGYTF.

This clonotype was counted a few times. The rearrangement links TRBV7-2 to TRBJ2-2; D is possibly TRBD2 (6 bases). Trimming removed 5 bases from V and 1 base from J, with 11 bases in between. Germline values: CDR1 SGHTA, CDR2 FQGNSA. The CDR3 covers 15 residues. The CDR3, as DNA: TGTGCCAGCAGCGCCAGACTAGTGAACACCGGGGAGCTGTTTTTT. Encoded protein: CASSARLVNTGELFF.

This clonotype appeared a few times. The chain has TRBV7-3 and TRBJ2-1, with 10 bases lining up with TRBD2. The V and J ends lost 4 bases and 10 bases, in that order; junction bases with no gene match: 10. Germline CDR1 SGHTA, CDR2 FQGTGA. The CDR3 loop spans 15 amino acids. The CDR3 here is CASSYRLAGSREQFF. In nucleotides, the CDR3 is TGTGCCAGCAGCTACAGACTAGCGGGCAGTAGAGAGCAGTTCTTC.

This clonotype was counted a few times. V usage is TRBV5-1 and J usage is TRBJ2-3; 7 nucleotides line up with TRBD2. The CDR3 covers 16 residues. Looked up from germline, CDR1 is SGHRS and CDR2 is YFSETQ. The ends lost 0 bases at V and 1 base at J; junction bases unmatched: 5. CDR3 amino acids: CASSLDYAGGTDTQYF. As DNA, the CDR3 is TGCGCCAGCAGCTTGGATTATGCGGGGGGCACAGATACGCAGTATTTT.

This chain joins TRBV6-6 and TRBJ2-3; TRBD2 agrees at 10 bases. This CDR3 has 16 residues. Germline CDR1 reads MNHNY; CDR2 reads SVGAGI (reference sequence). J lost 6 bases, V lost 7 bases, and 13 bases had no gene match. The CDR3 bases are TGTGCCAGCACCATTAGCGGGAGGCAATTATCTGATACGCAGTATTTT. It codes for CASTISGRQLSDTQYF.

This clonotype was counted a few times. The chain is built from TRBV3-1 and TRBJ2-1; D gene unclear. V was pared by 4 bases and J by 5 bases, with 15 bases between. The V gene's germline CDR1 is LGHDT and CDR2 YNNKEL (reference sequence). The CDR3 loop spans 15 amino acids. CDR3 region: CASSPSPGSHNEQFF. Written as DNA, the CDR3 is TGTGCCAGCAGCCCCTCCCCCGGGTCCCACAATGAGCAGTTCTTC.

This clonotype occurred a few times. This sequence joins TRBV7-6 and TRBJ2-5; tentative D call: TRBD1 (6 bases). The V end was cut by 2 bases, the J end by 4 bases, with 11 bases between. The CDR3 covers 14 residues. CDR1 is SGHVS and CDR2 is FNYEAQ in the germline V gene. CDR3 loop: CASSLSGARETQYF. The DNA for the CDR3 is TGTGCCAGCAGCTTATCAGGGGCTCGAGAGACCCAGTACTTC.

The genes are TRBV5-5 and TRBJ2-1, with D maybe TRBD1 (5 bases). The V and J ends lost 0 bases and 2 bases respectively, with 15 bases between them. CDR1 and CDR2 (germline): SGHKS, YYEKEE (reference sequence). The CDR3 spans 17 residues. The CDR3 protein is CASSLAGYRNPYNEQFF. CDR3 nucleotides: TGTGCCAGCAGCTTGGCCGGGTACAGGAACCCCTACAATGAGCAGTTCTTC.

This clonotype has only a few counts. The gene calls are TRBV7-9 and TRBJ2-2; D not resolved. This CDR3 has 15 residues. Trimming removed 1 base at V and 1 base at J, with 7 bases between. The germline V gene has CDR1 SEHNR and CDR2 FQNEAQ (reference sequence). In DNA, the CDR3 is TGTGCCAGCAGCTTAGAGACGAGGAACACCGGGGAGCTGTTTTTT. Translating gives CASSLETRNTGELFF.

V is TRBV12-3 or TRBV12-4 and J is TRBJ1-3; no definite D call. The germline V and J ends were trimmed by 3 bases and 0 bases, with 9 bases remaining between them. The CDR3 has 15 amino acids. CDR3 DNA: TGTGCCAGCAGTTTCGCCGGAGGCTCTGGAAACACCATATATTTT. Its protein is CASSFAGGSGNTIYF.

This rearrangement joins TRBV20-1 to TRBJ2-7; weak D call: TRBD1 (6 bases). Germline V gene sequence: CDR1 DFQATT, CDR2 SNEGSKA (reference sequence). The CDR3 spans 16 residues. The V end lost 3 bases, the J end lost 1 base, and 19 bases lay between the germline ends. The CDR3 coding sequence is TGCAGTGCTAGGGCAGCCGGAGTACAGGGTTCCTACGAGCAGTACTTC. Translation gives CSARAAGVQGSYEQYF.

The chain has TRBV5-1 and TRBJ2-2; D possibly corresponds to TRBD2 (6 bases). V was clipped by 8 bases and J by 2 bases, with 13 bases between them. The CDR3 has 14 residues. Germline loops: CDR1 SGHRS, CDR2 YFSETQ. CDR3 nucleotide sequence: TGCGCCAGTACGACTAGGCCTAACACCGGGGAGCTGTTTTTT. As protein: CASTTRPNTGELFF.

The chain uses TRBV20-1 and TRBJ1-2, with 7 bases lining up with TRBD1. The V and J ends lost 2 bases and 4 bases, in that order; junction bases with no gene match: 10. In germline, CDR1 is DFQATT, CDR2 SNEGSKA (reference sequence). The CDR3 sequence is 15 residues long. The CDR3 loop reads CSARLDRVGAYGYTF. CDR3 sequence (DNA): TGCAGTGCTAGACTTGACAGGGTAGGAGCCTATGGCTACACCTTC.

The chain couples TRBV5-1 to TRBJ2-5; D is unclear. CDR1 and CDR2 (germline): SGHRS, YFSETQ. Trimming took off 2 bases at V and 5 bases at J, with 13 bases between the two ends. This CDR3 region has 14 residues. Written as DNA, the CDR3 is TGCGCCAGCAGCTTTAGGCGCGTTGGGGAGACCCAGTACTTC. Residues: CASSFRRVGETQYF.

V and J are TRBV20-1 and TRBJ2-7, with D tentatively TRBD1 (12 bases). The CDR3 runs 18 residues. Trimming shortened V by 0 bases and J by 3 bases, and 24 bases separated the two germline ends. Per the germline V gene, CDR1 is DFQATT and CDR2 is SNEGSKA (reference sequence). CDR3 residues: CSARDPTSGTGGVYEQYF. CDR3 in DNA: TGCAGTGCTAGAGATCCGACTAGCGGGACAGGGGGCGTCTACGAGCAGTACTTC.

The chain couples TRBV20-1 to TRBJ2-5; the D is unclear. Germline V gives CDR1 DFQATT, CDR2 SNEGSKA (reference sequence). Trimming cost V 0 bases and J 5 bases, with 7 bases left between them. The CDR3 runs to 12 residues. The CDR3 sequence is CSARDRPETQYF. Here the CDR3 DNA reads TGCAGTGCTAGAGATCGGCCGGAGACCCAGTACTTC.

This clonotype was detected only a few times. The chain uses TRBV3-1 and TRBJ1-1; D is ambiguous. CDR3 size: 14 residues. The V end was cut by 6 bases, the J end by 2 bases, with 13 bases between. The germline V gene has CDR1 LGHDT and CDR2 YNNKEL (reference sequence). The CDR3 region has the DNA TGTGCCAGCAGTAGATTAGTCACTAACACTGAAGCTTTCTTT. It yields the protein CASSRLVTNTEAFF.

This clonotype has more than one count but fewer than ten. The rearrangement links TRBV7-2 to TRBJ2-3, with D possibly matching TRBD2 (6 bases). From germline, CDR1 is SGHTA and CDR2 FQGNSA. The CDR3 spans 15 residues. Trimming removed 8 bases at V and 2 bases at J, with 17 bases between. The CDR3 region is CASRLARGFTDTQYF. The CDR3 DNA sequence: TGTGCCAGCCGTCTAGCTCGGGGGTTCACAGATACGCAGTATTTT.

This clonotype was observed a handful of times. The V and J genes are TRBV4-3 and TRBJ2-3, with D tentatively TRBD2 (6 bases). The germline CDR1 and CDR2 sequences are LGHNA and YSLEER. Trimming removed 4 bases from V and 6 bases from J, with 17 bases in between. This CDR3 has 15 amino acids. The CDR3 DNA sequence: TGCGCCAGCAGCCCCCGGCCGGGGGTAGACGATACGCAGTATTTT. This sequence encodes CASSPRPGVDDTQYF.

The J gene is TRBJ2-7, the V gene TRBV5-1; 7 bases line up with TRBD1. Trimming took 3 bases from V and 4 from J; bases not matched to a gene: 13. The V gene's germline CDR1 is SGHRS and CDR2 YFSETQ. The CDR3 consists of 16 residues. DNA for the CDR3: TGCGCCAGCAGCTCACGTCCCGGGACAGAAGTATACGAGCAGTACTTC. Translating gives CASSSRPGTEVYEQYF.

This clonotype came up a few times. CDR3 in amino acids: CASSVEGGLVQPQHF. The CDR3 DNA is TGTGCCAGCAGCGTAGAGGGGGGGCTGGTTCAGCCCCAGCATTTT. The gene calls are TRBV9 and TRBJ1-5; TRBD1 might be the D (6 bases). The V end was cut by 0 bases, the J end by 6 bases, with 13 bases between. Germline V gene sequence: CDR1 SGDLS, CDR2 YYNGEE. The CDR3 is 15 residues long.

This clonotype occurred many times. The V and J genes are TRBV12-3 or TRBV12-4 and TRBJ2-1; 13 nucleotides match TRBD2. V dropped 6 bases and J dropped 4; count of bases not matched to a gene: 3. The length of the CDR3 is 15 residues. The CDR3 nucleotides read TGTGCCAGCAGCGTGGGACTAGCGGGGTACAATGAGCAGTTCTTC. It encodes CASSVGLAGYNEQFF.

DNA for the CDR3: TGTGCCAGCATCCTGACGGATGAGACCGGGCAGTATTTT. Translation: CASILTDETGQYF. V usage is TRBV3-1 and J usage is TRBJ2-3, with D hard to call. Trimming took 7 bases from V and 11 from J, leaving 19 bases between them. Germline V lookup: CDR1 LGHDT, CDR2 YNNKEL (reference sequence). The CDR3 totals 13 residues.

In this sample, this clonotype turned up a few times. The chain carries TRBV7-9 and TRBJ2-1, with TRBD2 matching 8 bases. The length of the CDR3 is 14 residues. After removal of 6 bases from V and 7 bases from J, the junction contained 8 bases not matched to a gene. From germline, CDR1 is SEHNR and CDR2 FQNEAQ (reference sequence). CDR3 bases: TGTGCCAGCAGGGTTAGCGGGGAAGGAAATGAGCAGTTCTTC. It is translated as CASRVSGEGNEQFF.

A few counts support this clonotype. J is TRBJ2-7 and V is TRBV9, with a possible D match to TRBD1 (6 bases). V lost 0 bases, J lost 5 bases, and 18 bases lay in between. Germline CDR1 and CDR2: SGDLS and YYNGEE. CDR3 length equals 16 residues. The CDR3 sequence: CASSVGTATNGHEQYF. In DNA form, the CDR3 reads TGTGCCAGCAGCGTAGGGACAGCTACGAACGGGCACGAGCAGTACTTC.

In its sample, this clonotype was seen a few times. The V call is TRBV15, the J call TRBJ2-1; 10 nucleotides align to TRBD2. Per germline, CDR1 LNHNV and CDR2 YYDKDF (reference sequence). This CDR3 has 16 amino acids. After removal of 1 base from V and 4 bases from J, the junction contained 4 bases not matched to a gene. Written as DNA, the CDR3 is TGTGCCACCAGCAGAGGGGCTAGCGGGGGATACAATGAGCAGTTCTTC. It is translated as CATSRGASGGYNEQFF.